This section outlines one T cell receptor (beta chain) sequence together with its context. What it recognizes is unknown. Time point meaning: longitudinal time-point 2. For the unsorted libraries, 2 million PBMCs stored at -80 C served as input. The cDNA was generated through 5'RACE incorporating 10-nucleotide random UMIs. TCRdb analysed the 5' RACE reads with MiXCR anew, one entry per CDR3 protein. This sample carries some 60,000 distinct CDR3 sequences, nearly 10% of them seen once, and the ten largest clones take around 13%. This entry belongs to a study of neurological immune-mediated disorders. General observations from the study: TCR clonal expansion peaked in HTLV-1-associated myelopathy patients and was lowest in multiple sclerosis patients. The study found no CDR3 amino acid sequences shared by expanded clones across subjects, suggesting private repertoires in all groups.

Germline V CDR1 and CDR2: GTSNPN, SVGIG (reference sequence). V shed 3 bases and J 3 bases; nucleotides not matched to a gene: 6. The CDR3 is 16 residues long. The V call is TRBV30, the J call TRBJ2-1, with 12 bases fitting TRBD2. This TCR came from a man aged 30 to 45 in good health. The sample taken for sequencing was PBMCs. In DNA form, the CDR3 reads TGTGCCTGGAGCCCCGGACTAGCGGGAAGCTACAATGAGCAGTTCTTC. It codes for CAWSPGLAGSYNEQFF. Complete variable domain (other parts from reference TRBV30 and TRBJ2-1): SQTIHQWPATLVQPVGSPLSLECTVEGTSNPNLYWYRQAAGRGLQLLFYSVGIGQISSEVPQNLSASRPQDRQFILSSKKLLLSDSGFYLCAWSPGLAGSYNEQFFGPGTRLTVL.